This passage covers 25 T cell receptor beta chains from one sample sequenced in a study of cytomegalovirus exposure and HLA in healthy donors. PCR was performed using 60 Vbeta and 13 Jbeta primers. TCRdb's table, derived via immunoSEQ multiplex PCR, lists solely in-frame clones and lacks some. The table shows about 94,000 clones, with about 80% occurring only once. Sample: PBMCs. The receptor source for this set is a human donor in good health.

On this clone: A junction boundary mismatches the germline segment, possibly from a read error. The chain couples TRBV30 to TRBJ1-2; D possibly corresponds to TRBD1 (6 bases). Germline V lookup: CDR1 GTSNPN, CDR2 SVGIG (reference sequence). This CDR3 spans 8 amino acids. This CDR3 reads CAWERGSF. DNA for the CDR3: TGTGCCTGGGAAAGGGGGAGTTTC.

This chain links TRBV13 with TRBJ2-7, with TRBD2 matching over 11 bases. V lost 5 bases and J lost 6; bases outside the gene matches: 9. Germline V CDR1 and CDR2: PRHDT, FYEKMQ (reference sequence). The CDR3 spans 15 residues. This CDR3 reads CASSPLAGGPSEQYF. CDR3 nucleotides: TGTGCCAGCAGCCCCTTAGCGGGAGGGCCGTCCGAGCAGTACTTC.

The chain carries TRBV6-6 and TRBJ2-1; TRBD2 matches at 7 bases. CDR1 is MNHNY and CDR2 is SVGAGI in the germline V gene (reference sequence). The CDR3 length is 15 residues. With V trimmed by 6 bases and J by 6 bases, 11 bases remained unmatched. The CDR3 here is CASRRRGGPANEQFF. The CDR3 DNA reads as TGTGCCAGCAGGCGCCGGGGAGGGCCGGCCAATGAGCAGTTCTTC.

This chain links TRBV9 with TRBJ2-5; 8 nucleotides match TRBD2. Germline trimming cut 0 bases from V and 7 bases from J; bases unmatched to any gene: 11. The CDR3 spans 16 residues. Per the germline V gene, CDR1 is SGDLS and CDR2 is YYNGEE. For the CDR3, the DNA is TGTGCCAGCAGCGTAGAGCAGCGGGGGTTCCTAGGGACCCAGTACTTC. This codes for CASSVEQRGFLGTQYF.

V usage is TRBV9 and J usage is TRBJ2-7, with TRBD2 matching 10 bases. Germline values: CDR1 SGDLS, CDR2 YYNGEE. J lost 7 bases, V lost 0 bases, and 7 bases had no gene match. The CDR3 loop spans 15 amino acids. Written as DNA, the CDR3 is TGTGCCAGCAGCGTAGAGTCTAGCGGGAGCGGTGAGCAGTACTTC. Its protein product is CASSVESSGSGEQYF. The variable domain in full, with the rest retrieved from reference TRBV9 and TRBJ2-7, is DSGVTQTPKHLITATGQRVTLRCSPRSGDLSVYWYQQSLDQGLQFLIQYYNGEERAKGNILERFSAQQFPDLHSELNLSSLELGDSALYFCASSVESSGSGEQYFGPGTRLTVT.

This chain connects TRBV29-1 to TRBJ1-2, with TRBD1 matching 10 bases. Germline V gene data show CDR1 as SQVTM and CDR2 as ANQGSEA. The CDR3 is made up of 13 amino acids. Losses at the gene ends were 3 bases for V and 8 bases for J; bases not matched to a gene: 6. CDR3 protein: CSVEGQGRGGYTF. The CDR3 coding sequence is TGCAGCGTTGAGGGACAGGGGAGGGGAGGCTACACCTTC.

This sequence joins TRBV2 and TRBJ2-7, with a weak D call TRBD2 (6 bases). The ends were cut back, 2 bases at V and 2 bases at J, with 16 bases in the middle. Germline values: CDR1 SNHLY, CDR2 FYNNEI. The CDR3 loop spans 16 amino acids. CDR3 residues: CASSETFTSSAYEQYF. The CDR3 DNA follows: TGTGCCAGCAGTGAAACATTTACTAGCAGTGCCTACGAGCAGTACTTC.

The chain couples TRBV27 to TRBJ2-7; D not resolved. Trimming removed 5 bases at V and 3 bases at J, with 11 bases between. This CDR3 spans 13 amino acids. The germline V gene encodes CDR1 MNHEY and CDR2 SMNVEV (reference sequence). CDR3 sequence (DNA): TGTGCCAGCAGTACCGGAGTTTTCTACGAGCAGTACTTC. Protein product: CASSTGVFYEQYF.

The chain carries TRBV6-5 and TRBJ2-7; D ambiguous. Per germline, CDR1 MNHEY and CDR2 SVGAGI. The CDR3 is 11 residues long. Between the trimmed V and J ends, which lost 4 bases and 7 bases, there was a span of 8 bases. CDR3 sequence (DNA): TGTGCCAGCAGTTCTCAGAGGGAGCAGTACTTC. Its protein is CASSSQREQYF.

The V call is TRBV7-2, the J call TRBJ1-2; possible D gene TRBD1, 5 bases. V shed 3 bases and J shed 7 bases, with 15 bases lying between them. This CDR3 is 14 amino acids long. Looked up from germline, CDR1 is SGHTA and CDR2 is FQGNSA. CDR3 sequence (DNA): TGTGCCAGCAGCTTCTCCCCTCCAGGGTCTGGCTACACCTTC. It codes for CASSFSPPGSGYTF.

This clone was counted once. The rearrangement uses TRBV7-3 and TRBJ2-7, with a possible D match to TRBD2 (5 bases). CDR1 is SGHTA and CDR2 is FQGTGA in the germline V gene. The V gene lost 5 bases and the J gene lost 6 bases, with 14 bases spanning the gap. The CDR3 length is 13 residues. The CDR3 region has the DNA TGTGCCAGCAGCCTCGCCCGGGGTAGCGAGCAGTACTTC. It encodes CASSLARGSEQYF.

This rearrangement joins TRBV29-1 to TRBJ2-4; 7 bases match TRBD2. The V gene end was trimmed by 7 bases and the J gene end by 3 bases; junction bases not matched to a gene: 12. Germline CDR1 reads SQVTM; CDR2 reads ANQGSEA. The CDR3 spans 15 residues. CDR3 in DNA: TGCAGCGCTTTGTTGGGAGGGGACGGCAAAAACATTCAGTACTTC. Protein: CSALLGGDGKNIQYF.

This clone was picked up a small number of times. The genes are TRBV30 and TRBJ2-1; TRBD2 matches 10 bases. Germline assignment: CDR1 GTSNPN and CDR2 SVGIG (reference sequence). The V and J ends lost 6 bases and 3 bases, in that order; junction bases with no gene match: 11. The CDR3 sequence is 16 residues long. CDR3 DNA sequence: TGTGCCTGCCTTTCTAGCGGGGGCCCATTCTACAATGAGCAGTTCTTC. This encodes CACLSSGGPFYNEQFF.

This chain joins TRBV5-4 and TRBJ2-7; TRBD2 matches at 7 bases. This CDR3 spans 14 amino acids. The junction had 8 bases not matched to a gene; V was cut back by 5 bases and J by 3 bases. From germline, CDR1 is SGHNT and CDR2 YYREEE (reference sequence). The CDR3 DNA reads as TGTGCCAGCAGGGGGGGGGATCAGGGCTACGAGCAGTACTTC. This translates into CASRGGDQGYEQYF.

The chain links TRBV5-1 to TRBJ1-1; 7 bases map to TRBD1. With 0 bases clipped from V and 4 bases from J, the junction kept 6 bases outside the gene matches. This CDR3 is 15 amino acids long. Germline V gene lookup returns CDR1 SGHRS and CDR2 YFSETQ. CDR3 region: CASSLAGQGVTEAFF. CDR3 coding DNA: TGCGCCAGCAGCTTGGCCGGGCAGGGGGTCACTGAAGCTTTCTTT.

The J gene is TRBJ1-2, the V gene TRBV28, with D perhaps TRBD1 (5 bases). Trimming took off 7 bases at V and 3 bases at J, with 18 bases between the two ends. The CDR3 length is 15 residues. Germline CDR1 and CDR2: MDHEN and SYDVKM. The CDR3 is CASKRDQGTHYGYTF. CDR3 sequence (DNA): TGTGCCAGCAAGAGAGATCAGGGTACCCACTATGGCTACACCTTC.

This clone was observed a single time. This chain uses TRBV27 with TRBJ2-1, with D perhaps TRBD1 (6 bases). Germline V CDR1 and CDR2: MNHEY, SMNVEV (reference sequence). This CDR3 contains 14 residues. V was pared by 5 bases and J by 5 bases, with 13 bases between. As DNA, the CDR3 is TGTGCCAGCAGTATTGACAGGAGAAACAATGAGCAGTTCTTC. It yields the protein CASSIDRRNNEQFF.

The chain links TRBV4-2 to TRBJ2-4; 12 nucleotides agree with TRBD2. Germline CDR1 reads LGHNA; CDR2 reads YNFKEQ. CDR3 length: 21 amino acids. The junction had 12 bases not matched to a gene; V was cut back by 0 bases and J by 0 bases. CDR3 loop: CASSQEAPLAGGGIAKNIQYF. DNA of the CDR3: TGTGCCAGCAGCCAAGAGGCCCCACTAGCGGGGGGCGGGATAGCCAAAAACATTCAGTACTTC.

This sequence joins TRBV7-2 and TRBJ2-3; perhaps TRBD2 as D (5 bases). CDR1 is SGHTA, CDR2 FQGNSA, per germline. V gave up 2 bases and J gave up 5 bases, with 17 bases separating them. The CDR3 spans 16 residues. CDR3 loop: CASSLRETSVGDTQYF. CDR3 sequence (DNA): TGTGCCAGCAGCTTACGGGAAACTAGTGTGGGAGATACGCAGTATTTT.

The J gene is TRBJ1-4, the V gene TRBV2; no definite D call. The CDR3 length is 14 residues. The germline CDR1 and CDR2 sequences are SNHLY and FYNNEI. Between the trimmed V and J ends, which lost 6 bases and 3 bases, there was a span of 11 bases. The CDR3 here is CASRNSPSNEKLFF. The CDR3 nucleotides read TGTGCCAGCAGAAATAGTCCCTCTAATGAAAAACTGTTTTTT.

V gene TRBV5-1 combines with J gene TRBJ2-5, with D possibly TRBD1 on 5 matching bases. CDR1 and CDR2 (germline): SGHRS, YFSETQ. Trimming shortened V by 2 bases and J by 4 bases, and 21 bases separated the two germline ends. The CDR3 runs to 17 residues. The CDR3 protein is CASSLSGTGRSGETQYF. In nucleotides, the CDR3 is TGCGCCAGCAGCTTAAGTGGAACAGGCCGGTCCGGAGAGACCCAGTACTTC.

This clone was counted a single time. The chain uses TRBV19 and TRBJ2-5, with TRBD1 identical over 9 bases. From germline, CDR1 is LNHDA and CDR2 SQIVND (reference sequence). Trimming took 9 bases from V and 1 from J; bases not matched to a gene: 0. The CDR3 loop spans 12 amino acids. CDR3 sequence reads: CARQGAQETQYF. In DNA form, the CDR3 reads TGTGCCAGACAGGGGGCCCAAGAGACCCAGTACTTC.

CDR3 coding DNA: TGTGCCAGCAGCTTAGTTGGCGGGATTAGCACAGATACGCAGTATTTT. Protein sequence: CASSLVGGISTDTQYF. The chain carries TRBV7-8 and TRBJ2-3; D is perhaps TRBD2 (6 bases). This CDR3 spans 16 amino acids. V lost 1 base and J 0 bases, leaving 11 bases between the germline ends. Germline CDR1 and CDR2: SGHVS and FQNEAQ. Together with reference TRBV7-8 and TRBJ2-3, the CDR3 gives the full variable domain: GAGVSQSPRYKVAKRGQDVALRCDPISGHVSLFWYQQALGQGPEFLTYFQNEAQLDKSGLPSDRFFAERPEGSVSTLKIQRTQQEDSAVYLCASSLVGGISTDTQYFGPGTRLTVL.

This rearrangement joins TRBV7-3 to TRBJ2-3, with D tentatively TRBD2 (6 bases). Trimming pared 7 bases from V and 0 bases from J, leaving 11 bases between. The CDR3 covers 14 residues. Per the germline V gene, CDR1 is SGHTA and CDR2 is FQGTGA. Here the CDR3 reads CASTAGTSTDTQYF. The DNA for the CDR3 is TGTGCCAGCACCGCCGGGACTAGCACAGATACGCAGTATTTT. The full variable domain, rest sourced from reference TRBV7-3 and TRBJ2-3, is GAGVSQTPSNKVTEKGKYVELRCDPISGHTALYWYRQSLGQGPEFLIYFQGTGAADDSGLPNDRFFAVRPEGSVSTLKIQRTERGDSAVYLCASTAGTSTDTQYFGPGTRLTVL.

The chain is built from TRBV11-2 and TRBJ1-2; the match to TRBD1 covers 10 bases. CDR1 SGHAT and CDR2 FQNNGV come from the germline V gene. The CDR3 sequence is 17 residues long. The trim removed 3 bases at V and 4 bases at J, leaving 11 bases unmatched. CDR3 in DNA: TGTGCCAGCAGCTTCTCCTGGGACAGGGGAGGGGGCTATGGCTACACCTTC. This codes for CASSFSWDRGGGYGYTF.